This TCR beta chain was captured by sequencing in a study of cytotoxic CD8 clonotypes in ibrutinib-treated CLL. By sample share, this clone is medium-sized. In the same sample, other DNA sequences code for this CDR3. Germline V gene lookup returns CDR1 SNHLY and CDR2 FYNNEI. Trimming stripped 1 base from V and 7 bases from J, with 5 bases between. This CDR3 is built from 11 residues. TCRdb's table, derived via immunoSEQ multiplex PCR, lists solely in-frame clones and lacks some. Counted here are around 91,000 clones, roughly 84% occurring once; the ten biggest clones make up roughly 5.4%. V gene TRBV2 combines with J gene TRBJ2-7; D not resolved. The sample was PBMCs, taken before ibrutinib treatment. This clonotype originated in a human donor with chronic lymphocytic leukemia. The CDR3 bases are TGTGCCAGCAGTGAAGTGAGGGAGCAGTACTTC. It translates to CASSEVREQYF.